The 4 T cell receptor beta chains below were found in one sample sequenced in a study of blood T cells in healthy people across ages. A sample-barcoded 5' primer and a J-beta primer mix were used in a second PCR of roughly 6 to 11 cycles. TCRdb re-analysed the 5' RACE reads in MiXCR, keeping a single row per CDR3 protein. The sample includes about 780,000 distinct CDR3 sequences, more than 35% of them seen just once. The specimen sequenced was blood. Receptor source: a man at least 80 years old in good health.

In this sample, this clonotype turned up many times. Written as DNA, the CDR3 is TGTGCCAGCAGTGAATTGGGATACAATGAGCAGTTCTTC. The encoded protein is CASSELGYNEQFF. The rearrangement joins TRBV2 to TRBJ2-1, with D unclear. Germline V gene lookup returns CDR1 SNHLY and CDR2 FYNNEI. V was trimmed by 2 bases and J by 4 bases, leaving 6 bases between them. This CDR3 is 13 amino acids long.

This chain connects TRBV4-1 to TRBJ1-1; D is unclear. This CDR3 is built from 13 residues. Germline V lookup: CDR1 MGHRA, CDR2 YSYEKL. The V and J ends lost 0 bases and 7 bases respectively, with 9 bases between them. CDR3 sequence (DNA): TGCGCCAGCAGCCAAGAGTGGCAGAATGAAGCTTTCTTT. The encoded protein is CASSQEWQNEAFF.

V gene TRBV5-1 combines with J gene TRBJ1-2; D unclear. CDR3 size: 16 residues. V gave up 3 bases and J gave up 0 bases, with 15 bases separating them. Per germline, CDR1 SGHRS and CDR2 YFSETQ. CDR3 sequence reads: CASSSEAGVANYGYTF. DNA for the CDR3: TGCGCCAGCAGCTCGGAGGCCGGAGTAGCTAACTATGGCTACACCTTC. Together with reference TRBV5-1 and TRBJ1-2, the CDR3 gives the full variable domain: KAGVTQTPRYLIKTRGQQVTLSCSPISGHRSVSWYQQTPGQGLQFLFEYFSETQRNKGNFPGRFSGRQFSNSRSEMNVSTLELGDSALYLCASSSEAGVANYGYTFGSGTRLTVV.

The chain joins TRBV20-1 to TRBJ2-1; TRBD2 aligns across 7 bases. The DNA end is more similar to TRBJ2-7, so the J call may be wrong. The CDR3 contains 14 residues. The germline gives CDR1 DFQATT, CDR2 SNEGSKA (reference sequence). CDR3 coding DNA: TGCAGTGCCCTGGGGGGGAGGGCATACAATGAGCAGTACTTC. It yields the protein CSALGGRAYNEQYF.